This T cell receptor beta chain was documented in a study of CD4 T cells in relation to SARS-CoV-2 and coronaviruses. About the study: The negative reference was HIV-1 Nef peptide pool or peptide-free culture. The HLA restriction of the shared crossreactive spike epitopes was mapped.

Using immunoSEQ multiplex PCR, the repertoire was profiled, and TCRdb retains in-frame clones only, with some absent. The table has tens of thousands of clones, approximately 80% seen once. Concerning this clone itself: No antigen is known for it.

Unexposed donor CD4+ T cells date from about 2011-2018, before the COVID-19 pandemic. CD4+ T cells were isolated from the cells after around 10 days of culture. The CDR3 is 13 amino acids. Germline CDR1 SGHVS, CDR2 FNYEAQ. V lost 2 bases, J lost 3 bases, and 7 bases lay in between. Sequencing was done on a sample of CD4+ T cells from PBMCs, cultured in vitro. The chain uses TRBV7-6 and TRBJ1-1; no definite D call. The sequence was obtained from a human donor in good health. The CDR3, as DNA: TGTGCCAGCAGCTTAAGGGAGCACACTGAAGCTTTCTTT. It codes for CASSLREHTEAFF.